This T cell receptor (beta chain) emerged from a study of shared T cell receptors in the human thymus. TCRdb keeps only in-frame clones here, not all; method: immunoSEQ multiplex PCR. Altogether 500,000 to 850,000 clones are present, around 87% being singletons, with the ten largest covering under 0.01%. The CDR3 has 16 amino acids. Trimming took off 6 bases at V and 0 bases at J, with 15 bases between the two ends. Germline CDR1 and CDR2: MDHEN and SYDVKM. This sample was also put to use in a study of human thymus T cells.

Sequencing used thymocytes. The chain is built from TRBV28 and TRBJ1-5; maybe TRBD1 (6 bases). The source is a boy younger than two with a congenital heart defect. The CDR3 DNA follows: TGTGCCAGCAGGCTCTGGACAGCGAATAGCAATCAGCCCCAGCATTTT. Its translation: CASRLWTANSNQPQHF.